The 12 T cell receptor beta chains in this list originate from one sample, sequenced in a study of naive and memory T cell subsets (dated by TCRdb to the late 2010s). The library was made by UMI-ligation and nested PCR. Sequencing took place on an Illumina MiSeq. To cover both TRBC1 and TRBC2, the beta constant-region primer consisted of an equimolar mix of two oligonucleotides. Four rounds of PCR were used to amplify ligated cDNA, with nested alpha and beta constant-region primers being used together with the SP2 primer. In-frame beta chains were kept once TCRdb had trimmed the public reads at Q25 with fastp and called clones with MiXCR. For every CDR3 protein sequence, its rows merge into one entry that carries the most common genes and DNA. The sample records about 160,000 distinct CDR3 sequences, approximately 22% of which are singletons. Clones ranked in the top ten supply less than 0.13% of the sample.

These receptors' targets are unknown. Overall study outcomes, separate from this receptor: A few larger clonotypes were present in naive repertoires, especially CD8 naive repertoires, and these clonotypes were possibly memory cells re-expressing CD45RA.

The sequencing input was naive CD4+ T cells from blood. The cell subset or site label corresponds to: naive T cells, CD45RA high CD27+. The receptors shown here come from a human donor in good health.

The chain combines TRBV14 with TRBJ2-3, with unresolved D. The germline V and J ends were trimmed by 0 bases and 7 bases, with 14 bases remaining between them. CDR1 SGHDN and CDR2 FVKESK come from the germline V gene. The CDR3 spans 15 residues. This CDR3 is CASSQDFGVTHTQYF. CDR3 nucleotides: TGTGCCAGCAGCCAAGATTTTGGGGTGACACATACGCAGTATTTT.

The rearrangement joins TRBV29-1 to TRBJ2-7; D could derive from TRBD1 or TRBD2 (5 bases each). The V and J ends lost 6 bases and 4 bases respectively, with 10 bases between them. The CDR3 spans 11 residues. The germline V gene has CDR1 SQVTM and CDR2 ANQGSEA. CDR3 sequence (DNA): TGCAGCGTGGGAGACAGTTACGAGCAGTACTTC. Its translation: CSVGDSYEQYF.

This clonotype was counted a few times. V and J are TRBV5-1 and TRBJ1-4; D unclear. CDR3 length: 14 residues. The V and J ends lost 2 bases and 0 bases respectively, with 5 bases between them. Germline CDR1 SGHRS, CDR2 YFSETQ. CDR3 DNA sequence: TGCGCCAGCAGCTTAGCAGCAACTAATGAAAAACTGTTTTTT. Protein product: CASSLAATNEKLFF.

This chain joins TRBV28 and TRBJ2-2; 7 nucleotides align to TRBD2. The CDR3 length is 12 residues. V was pared by 11 bases and J by 6 bases, with 6 bases of the junction left unmatched. The germline V gene has CDR1 MDHEN and CDR2 SYDVKM. CDR3 coding DNA: TGTGCCTCAAAGGGAGGGCCCGGGGAGCTGTTTTTT. This gives the protein CASKGGPGELFF.

There are a few counts of this clonotype. The rearrangement links TRBV7-2 to TRBJ2-5, with TRBD2 identical over 13 bases. The CDR3 length is 16 residues. Germline V gene data show CDR1 as SGHTA and CDR2 as FQGNSA. V lost 4 bases and J lost 1; bases outside the gene matches: 3. The chain's CDR3 is CASSSGLAGVQETQYF. In nucleotides, the CDR3 is TGTGCCAGCAGCTCAGGACTAGCGGGGGTCCAAGAGACCCAGTACTTC.

The V call is TRBV6-6, the J call TRBJ2-1; 10 bases agree with TRBD2. The CDR3 extends over 15 amino acids. Unmatched junction bases numbered 3, after V lost 5 bases and J lost 2 bases. Germline V lookup: CDR1 MNHNY, CDR2 SVGAGI (reference sequence). The CDR3 loop reads CASSKREGTYNEQFF. DNA of the CDR3: TGTGCCAGCAGTAAGCGGGAGGGGACCTACAATGAGCAGTTCTTC.

There are a few counts of this clonotype. The genes are TRBV20-1 and TRBJ2-3; 9 positions match TRBD2. In germline, CDR1 is DFQATT, CDR2 SNEGSKA (reference sequence). V shed 3 bases, J shed 2 bases, and the junction held 6 bases outside the gene matches. The CDR3 consists of 15 residues. In DNA, the CDR3 is TGCAGTGCTAGCCCCCTAGCGGGGTTCACAGATACGCAGTATTTT. It is translated as CSASPLAGFTDTQYF.

This chain links TRBV5-6 with TRBJ1-2; D possibly corresponds to TRBD1 (5 bases). This CDR3 region has 15 residues. Per germline, CDR1 SGHDT and CDR2 YYEEEE. V was pared by 0 bases and J by 1 base, with 10 bases between. The chain's CDR3 is CASSLAGTDNYGYTF. CDR3 nucleotides: TGTGCCAGCAGCTTGGCCGGGACGGATAACTATGGCTACACCTTC.

The chain recombines TRBV7-2 with TRBJ2-3, with 13 bases fitting TRBD2. Germline V gene data show CDR1 as SGHTA and CDR2 as FQGNSA. V lost 7 bases to trimming and J lost 6 bases; unmatched junction nucleotides: 13. This CDR3 has 17 residues. For the CDR3, the DNA is TGTGCCAGCAAAGGAGGGACTAGCGGGATTTTTAAGGATACGCAGTATTTT. It specifies CASKGGTSGIFKDTQYF.

This clonotype has a handful of counts. The chain employs TRBV28 and TRBJ2-3; weak D call: TRBD2 (6 bases). With 3 bases removed from V and 0 bases from J, the gap between germline ends came to 10 bases. Germline CDR1 is MDHEN and CDR2 is SYDVKM. The CDR3 length is 15 residues. DNA for the CDR3: TGTGCCAGCAGTTTCTCGGGAGCTAGCACAGATACGCAGTATTTT. Encoded protein: CASSFSGASTDTQYF.

This clonotype was picked up many times. The V gene is TRBV20-1, the J gene TRBJ2-2, with D perhaps matching TRBD1 (6 bases). V lost 3 bases, J lost 6 bases, and 17 bases lay in between. Germline CDR1 and CDR2: DFQATT and SNEGSKA (reference sequence). CDR3 length: 15 residues. CDR3: CSASPTTGFAGELFF. CDR3 DNA: TGCAGTGCTAGCCCCACGACAGGCTTCGCCGGGGAGCTGTTTTTT.

The chain is built from TRBV19 and TRBJ2-3; weak D call: TRBD2 (5 bases). The germline V gene has CDR1 LNHDA and CDR2 SQIVND (reference sequence). Between the trimmed V and J ends, which lost 5 bases and 6 bases, there was a span of 15 bases. The CDR3 is made up of 14 amino acids. The CDR3 DNA follows: TGTGCCAGTAGTCCAAAGTGGGGAGATGATACGCAGTATTTT. This sequence encodes CASSPKWGDDTQYF.